The 8 T cell receptor beta chains reported below all come from one sample, sequenced in a study of shared clonotypes between healthy human individuals. Terminally differentiated effector memory CD45RA+ cells were left out of the naive CD8 fraction, which was CD45RO-negative and positively selected for CCR7. Clones were sequenced by immunoSEQ multiplex PCR, and TCRdb holds only the in-frame ones, with some missing. The sample includes roughly 2,000,000 clones, 80% to 95% of them seen just once. The specimen was naive CD8+ T cells from PBMCs. The receptors originated from a man aged 18 to 29 in good health. Some clones in this sample may be carry-over from other donors' samples.

The rearrangement links TRBV4-2 to TRBJ2-7; the D is unclear. This CDR3 spans 14 amino acids. Germline loops: CDR1 LGHNA, CDR2 YNFKEQ. Trimming shortened V by 1 base and J by 2 bases, and 9 bases separated the two germline ends. CDR3 residues: CASSQGVQPYEQYF. As DNA, the CDR3 is TGTGCCAGCAGCCAAGGGGTTCAGCCCTACGAGCAGTACTTC.

The chain recombines TRBV5-1 with TRBJ2-7; 9 bases map to TRBD1. CDR3 size: 16 residues. J lost 4 bases, V lost 0 bases, and 8 bases had no gene match. CDR1 is SGHRS, CDR2 YFSETQ, per germline. Here the CDR3 DNA reads TGCGCCAGCAGCTTGGATTTGACAGGGGGACCTTACGAGCAGTACTTC. It yields the protein CASSLDLTGGPYEQYF.

V is TRBV27 and J is TRBJ2-7; D may match TRBD1 or TRBD2 (6 bases each). CDR1 and CDR2 (germline): MNHEY, SMNVEV (reference sequence). The CDR3 extends over 14 amino acids. The ends were cut back, 2 bases at V and 4 bases at J, with 12 bases in the middle. In nucleotides, the CDR3 is TGTGCCAGCAGTTTAGCGGGACATTGGTACGAGCAGTACTTC. It codes for CASSLAGHWYEQYF.

The chain uses TRBV7-8 and TRBJ2-2, with D perhaps matching TRBD1 (7 bases). CDR3 length: 16 residues. Trimming left V 5 bases short and J 2 bases short, with 15 bases between. The V gene's germline CDR1 is SGHVS and CDR2 FQNEAQ. The CDR3 reads CASSRRGTVNTGELFF. The CDR3 DNA follows: TGTGCCAGCAGCCGACGGGGGACAGTCAACACCGGGGAGCTGTTTTTT.

The J gene is TRBJ2-2, the V gene TRBV27; the D gene is possibly TRBD1 (6 bases). Trimming took off 5 bases at V and 6 bases at J, with 16 bases between the two ends. The CDR3 is 15 residues long. Germline CDR1 is MNHEY and CDR2 is SMNVEV (reference sequence). CDR3: CASSDHRVMAGELFF. The CDR3, as DNA: TGTGCCAGCAGTGACCACAGGGTGATGGCCGGGGAGCTGTTTTTT.

The V gene is TRBV6-6, the J gene TRBJ2-5; TRBD2 matches at 8 bases. The J call may not be correct, given that the DNA end is closer to TRBJ2-7. Germline CDR1 MNHNY, CDR2 SVGAGI (reference sequence). This CDR3 comprises 14 residues. The CDR3 protein is CASSYSGVGAEQYF. CDR3 sequence (DNA): TGTGCCAGCAGTTATAGCGGGGTAGGGGCCGAGCAGTACTTC.

The V call is TRBV30, the J call TRBJ2-7, with D perhaps being TRBD1 or TRBD2 (5 bases each). The germline V and J ends were trimmed by 4 bases and 4 bases, with 17 bases remaining between them. Germline loops: CDR1 GTSNPN, CDR2 SVGIG (reference sequence). The CDR3 totals 14 residues. CDR3 DNA sequence: TGTGCCTGGACTACCCCCAGGGCGGGTTACGAGCAGTACTTC. Amino acid sequence: CAWTTPRAGYEQYF. The full variable domain, its missing parts supplied by reference TRBV30 and TRBJ2-7, is SQTIHQWPATLVQPVGSPLSLECTVEGTSNPNLYWYRQAAGRGLQLLFYSVGIGQISSEVPQNLSASRPQDRQFILSSKKLLLSDSGFYLCAWTTPRAGYEQYFGPGTRLTVT.

The chain links TRBV4-3 to TRBJ2-2, with D maybe TRBD2 (5 bases). The V end lost 0 bases, the J end lost 2 bases, and 16 bases lay between the germline ends. The CDR3 has 18 amino acids. Germline values: CDR1 LGHNA, CDR2 YSLEER. This CDR3 reads CASSQDRGWGKNTGELFF. In DNA form, the CDR3 reads TGCGCCAGCAGCCAAGACCGCGGGTGGGGAAAAAACACCGGGGAGCTGTTTTTT.